Listed here are 25 T cell receptor beta chains from one sample, sequenced in a study of cytomegalovirus exposure and HLA in healthy donors. The PCR ran on 60 Vbeta and 13 Jbeta primers. Generated by immunoSEQ multiplex PCR, the TCRdb table keeps only in-frame clones and is missing some. The table shows around 25,000 clones, with 79% occurring only once. What was sequenced was PBMCs. These receptors came from a male donor in good health and CMV-seronegative.

The chain couples TRBV5-6 to TRBJ2-7, with 8 bases fitting TRBD1. Germline V CDR1 and CDR2: SGHDT, YYEEEE. The CDR3 totals 15 residues. J lost 0 bases, V lost 4 bases, and 6 bases had no gene match. The CDR3 DNA reads as TGTGCCAGCAGCCCCGGGACAGGTAGCTCCTACGAGCAGTACTTC. Translation gives CASSPGTGSSYEQYF.

Written as DNA, the CDR3 is TGTGCCAGCAGCAAAGTGCTTTGGTACAGGGCCCACGAGCAGTACTTC. It translates to CASSKVLWYRAHEQYF. The V gene is TRBV21-1, the J gene TRBJ2-7; no check of the table's D call, TRBD1, against the DNA was made. TRBV21-1 is designated a pseudogene. The CDR3 is 16 residues long.

The chain joins TRBV18 to TRBJ1-4; 7 bases fit TRBD1. V lost 3 bases, J lost 2 bases, and 6 bases stayed unmatched. CDR1 KGHSH and CDR2 LQKENI come from the germline V gene. The CDR3 spans 16 residues. The CDR3 sequence: CASSPTGLGTNEKLFF. The CDR3 nucleotides are TGTGCCAGCTCACCGACAGGGTTGGGCACTAATGAAAAACTGTTTTTT.

This chain connects TRBV5-1 to TRBJ2-7, with 11 bases identical to TRBD2. The CDR3 has 14 amino acids. Germline trimming cut 0 bases from V and 7 bases from J; bases unmatched to any gene: 3. Germline V lookup: CDR1 SGHRS, CDR2 YFSETQ. This CDR3 is CASSLGLAGREQYF. The CDR3 DNA follows: TGCGCCAGCAGCTTGGGACTAGCGGGGAGGGAGCAGTACTTC.

The gene calls are TRBV5-4 and TRBJ2-2; 10 bases agree with TRBD2. The CDR3 length is 16 residues. CDR1 is SGHNT and CDR2 is YYREEE in the germline V gene (reference sequence). J gave up 1 base and V 3 bases, and 3 bases lay outside the gene matches. The CDR3 loop is CASSSRTSGNTGELFF. CDR3 in DNA: TGTGCCAGCAGCTCCCGGACTAGCGGGAACACCGGGGAGCTGTTTTTT. Full variable domain (rest looked up from reference TRBV5-4 and TRBJ2-2): ETGVTQSPTHLIKTRGQQVTLRCSSQSGHNTVSWYQQALGQGPQFIFQYYREEENGRGNFPPRFSGLQFPNYSSELNVNALELDDSALYLCASSSRTSGNTGELFFGEGSRLTVL.

This clone has just a few counts. The chain is built from TRBV6-6 and TRBJ2-1; no firm D call. Trimming stripped 3 bases from V and 1 base from J, with 4 bases between. The germline gives CDR1 MNHNY, CDR2 SVGAGI (reference sequence). There are 13 residues in the CDR3. DNA of the CDR3: TGTGCCAGCAGTTATGAGTCCTACAATGAGCAGTTCTTC. The encoded protein is CASSYESYNEQFF.

The rearrangement uses TRBV19 and TRBJ2-1; TRBD2 aligns across 9 bases. V was clipped by 6 bases and J by 2 bases; unmatched bases: 5. Germline CDR1 and CDR2: LNHDA and SQIVND (reference sequence). The CDR3 is made up of 15 amino acids. The CDR3 protein is CASSPGLAPYNEQFF. CDR3 nucleotides: TGTGCCAGTAGCCCGGGACTAGCCCCCTACAATGAGCAGTTCTTC. The full variable domain, completed using reference TRBV19 and TRBJ2-1, is DGGITQSPKYLFRKEGQNVTLSCEQNLNHDAMYWYRQDPGQGLRLIYYSQIVNDFQKGDIAEGYSVSREKKESFPLTVTSAQKNPTAFYLCASSPGLAPYNEQFFGPGTRLTVL.

This clone was observed a handful of times. The CDR3 loop is CASSLRDRWNTEAFF. In DNA, the CDR3 is TGTGCCAGCAGTCTTAGGGACAGATGGAACACTGAAGCTTTCTTT. The rearrangement joins TRBV6-5 to TRBJ1-1, with 7 bases aligning to TRBD1. The junction had 7 bases not matched to a gene; V was cut back by 5 bases and J by 1 base. Germline assignment: CDR1 MNHEY and CDR2 SVGAGI. The CDR3 is 15 residues long.

This clone was observed a few times. The rearrangement links TRBV6-5 to TRBJ1-5; 7 bases align to TRBD1. Trimming cost V 4 bases and J 8 bases; bases outside gene matches: 11. CDR1 is MNHEY, CDR2 SVGAGI, per germline. The CDR3 has 15 amino acids. The CDR3 here is CASSSSHTGEKPQHF. The CDR3 DNA follows: TGTGCCAGCAGTTCCTCTCATACAGGGGAGAAGCCCCAGCATTTT.

CDR3 amino acids: CASSEAETGGYEQYF. The CDR3 DNA follows: TGTGCCAGCAGTGAAGCCGAGACAGGGGGCTACGAGCAGTACTTC. The chain is built from TRBV6-1 and TRBJ2-7; 9 bases align to TRBD1. V gave up 0 bases and J gave up 3 bases; unmatched junction bases: 3. This CDR3 is 15 amino acids long. The germline V gene encodes CDR1 MNHNS and CDR2 SASEGT.

This chain connects TRBV6-1 to TRBJ2-2, with 10 bases identical to TRBD2. V lost 2 bases, J lost 6 bases, and 6 bases stayed unmatched. Germline CDR1 MNHNS, CDR2 SASEGT. The CDR3 contains 16 residues. The CDR3 spells CASSEIELAGPGELFF. The CDR3 region has the DNA TGTGCCAGCAGTGAAATAGAACTAGCGGGGCCCGGGGAGCTGTTTTTT.

This chain uses TRBV2 with TRBJ2-5, with D possibly being TRBD2 (5 bases). The V end was cut by 3 bases, the J end by 5 bases, with 10 bases between. The CDR3 consists of 13 residues. Per germline, CDR1 SNHLY and CDR2 FYNNEI. The CDR3 sequence is CASSDTGKETQYF. CDR3 bases: TGTGCCAGCAGTGATACGGGGAAGGAGACCCAGTACTTC.

This chain uses TRBV21-1 with TRBJ2-1; TRBD1 is taken as the D call from the table, unchecked against the DNA. TRBV21-1 is a pseudogene. The CDR3 has 16 residues. The CDR3 loop is CASSKVRDRESNEQFF. The DNA for the CDR3 is TGTGCCAGCAGCAAAGTAAGGGACAGGGAGTCCAATGAGCAGTTCTTC.

V usage is TRBV10-3 and J usage is TRBJ2-5; 7 positions match TRBD1. The J call may be wrong; the DNA end is better matched by TRBJ2-7. From germline, CDR1 is ENHRY and CDR2 SYGVKD. The CDR3 contains 16 residues. CDR3 nucleotide sequence: TGTGCCATCAGTGAGTTTTCCGGGACAGCTACCTACGAGCAGTACTTC. Its translation is CAISEFSGTATYEQYF.

The chain joins TRBV25-1 to TRBJ1-1; no definite D call. Trimming took 7 bases from V and 6 from J, leaving 9 bases between them. The germline V gene encodes CDR1 MGHDK and CDR2 SYGVNS. The CDR3 covers 11 residues. CDR3 residues: CASKGEPEAFF. CDR3 coding DNA: TGTGCCAGCAAGGGAGAACCTGAAGCTTTCTTT.

About this clone: Lacking the conserved final phenylalanine or tryptophan, this CDR3 likely reflects a read error. The rearrangement uses TRBV15 and TRBJ2-7; 9 bases map to TRBD1. The germline gives CDR1 LNHNV, CDR2 YYDKDF (reference sequence). This CDR3 spans 16 amino acids. With 0 bases clipped from V and 1 base from J, the junction kept 4 bases outside the gene matches. DNA of the CDR3: TGTGCCACCAGCAGAGATCCAGGGACAGGGTCCTACGAGCAGTACCTC. Translation: CATSRDPGTGSYEQYL.

The chain recombines TRBV9 with TRBJ2-5; a weak D match, TRBD1 (5 bases). CDR3 size: 12 residues. Germline assignment: CDR1 SGDLS and CDR2 YYNGEE. V shed 4 bases and J shed 4 bases, with 8 bases lying between them. The CDR3: CASSTQGETQYF. Here the CDR3 DNA reads TGTGCCAGCAGCACTCAGGGAGAGACCCAGTACTTC.

The chain couples TRBV5-6 to TRBJ1-1, with TRBD1 matching 8 bases. V was pared by 1 base and J by 5 bases, with 4 bases of the junction left unmatched. CDR1 is SGHDT and CDR2 is YYEEEE in the germline V gene. The CDR3 consists of 14 residues. This chain's CDR3 is CASSLTGGNTEAFF. CDR3 nucleotide sequence: TGTGCCAGCAGCTTGACAGGGGGTAATACTGAAGCTTTCTTT. Full variable domain (rest looked up from reference TRBV5-6 and TRBJ1-1): DAGVTQSPTHLIKTRGQQVTLRCSPKSGHDTVSWYQQALGQGPQFIFQYYEEEERQRGNFPDRFSGHQFPNYSSELNVNALLLGDSALYLCASSLTGGNTEAFFGQGTRLTVV.

V and J are TRBV14 and TRBJ2-7, with 8 bases fitting TRBD2. The V gene's germline CDR1 is SGHDN and CDR2 FVKESK. J lost 2 bases, V lost 5 bases, and 8 bases had no gene match. The CDR3 is 15 residues long. The CDR3 DNA is TGTGCCAGCAGCTCAACCGCGGGAGGACCCTACGAGCAGTACTTC. It is translated as CASSSTAGGPYEQYF. Full variable domain (remainder filled in from reference TRBV14 and TRBJ2-7): EAGVTQFPSHSVIEKGQTVTLRCDPISGHDNLYWYRRVMGKEIKFLLHFVKESKQDESGMPNNRFLAERTGGTYSTLKVQPAELEDSGVYFCASSSTAGGPYEQYFGPGTRLTVT.

The chain uses TRBV16 and TRBJ2-3; D gene uncertain. Germline loops: CDR1 KGHSY, CDR2 FQNENV. This CDR3 spans 15 amino acids. V was shortened by 0 bases and J by 0 bases, with 7 bases between the two germline ends. DNA for the CDR3: TGTGCCAGCAGCCAATCTACACCTAGCACAGATACGCAGTATTTT. This encodes CASSQSTPSTDTQYF.

This clone was observed a few times. V and J are TRBV4-3 and TRBJ2-6; weak D call: TRBD1 (6 bases). Trimming stripped 0 bases from V and 2 bases from J, with 8 bases between. CDR3 length equals 16 residues. Germline-derived CDR1 and CDR2 are LGHNA and YSLEER. CDR3 residues: CASSQDEGAGANVLTF. CDR3 DNA: TGCGCCAGCAGCCAAGACGAGGGGGCTGGGGCCAACGTCCTGACTTTC.

The chain links TRBV14 to TRBJ2-7, with 13 bases fitting TRBD2. The V gene's germline CDR1 is SGHDN and CDR2 FVKESK. Trimming took 0 bases from V and 1 from J; bases not matched to a gene: 9. The CDR3 extends over 19 amino acids. The CDR3 bases are TGTGCCAGCAGCCAAGATCCGTGGACTAGCGGGAGTTTTTCCTACGAGCAGTACTTC. Its protein is CASSQDPWTSGSFSYEQYF.

This clone was counted only a few times. V gene TRBV7-6 combines with J gene TRBJ2-3; TRBD2 agrees at 7 bases. The CDR3 extends over 15 amino acids. V lost 4 bases to trimming and J lost 1 base; unmatched junction nucleotides: 5. Germline values: CDR1 SGHVS, CDR2 FNYEAQ. The chain's CDR3 is CASSSAGVRTDTQYF. DNA for the CDR3: TGTGCCAGCAGCTCTGCGGGGGTTCGCACAGATACGCAGTATTTT.

The V gene is TRBV4-3, the J gene TRBJ2-1, with 9 positions matching TRBD1. V lost 0 bases to trimming and J lost 9 bases; unmatched junction nucleotides: 6. This CDR3 region has 15 residues. Germline-derived CDR1 and CDR2 are LGHNA and YSLEER. In DNA form, the CDR3 reads TGCGCCAGCAGCCAAGAAAACAGGGGGCTTGGTGAGCAGTTCTTC. This sequence encodes CASSQENRGLGEQFF.

V and J are TRBV5-6 and TRBJ2-5, with TRBD2 matching over 7 bases. The V segment lost 6 bases and the J segment 14 bases; nucleotides outside the gene matches: 13. Looked up from germline, CDR1 is SGHDT and CDR2 is YYEEEE. CDR3 length: 12 amino acids. CDR3 in DNA: TGTGCCAGCAACGGAGCGGGAATCCTTCCATACTTC. Protein product: CASNGAGILPYF. Looking up the rest from reference TRBV5-6 and TRBJ2-5 gives the full variable domain: DAGVTQSPTHLIKTRGQQVTLRCSPKSGHDTVSWYQQALGQGPQFIFQYYEEEERQRGNFPDRFSGHQFPNYSSELNVNALLLGDSALYLCASNGAGILPYFGPGTRLLVL.